This T cell receptor (beta chain) stems from a study of TIL therapy for anti-PD-1-resistant metastatic lung cancer. The wider study: Median tumor PD-L1 proportion score was under 7.5%. Tumors carried a median approximately 1.6 non-synonymous mutations per megabase.

The time point denotes: pre-treatment sample, taken before nivolumab and TIL therapy. Germline CDR1 SGHTA, CDR2 FQGNSA. The V and J ends lost 7 bases and 4 bases, in that order; junction bases with no gene match: 5. This CDR3 contains 14 residues. The immunoSEQ assay was v3. Survey-level samples got around 2.1 million read pairs; deep-level samples got about 5-6.5 million. The assay was immunoSEQ multiplex PCR, and TCRdb's table has in-frame clones only and misses some. The sample records tens of thousands of clones, roughly 84% being singletons. This specimen was blood, taken at baseline. This chain joins TRBV7-2 and TRBJ2-2; 8 bases fit TRBD1. The TCR sequence derives from a person aged 25-85 years with non-small cell lung cancer. The CDR3 sequence is CASITGGITGELFF. Here the CDR3 DNA reads TGTGCCAGCATTACAGGGGGAATCACCGGGGAGCTGTTTTTT.